The entry that follows covers one TCR beta chain sequence. It lacks a known antigen. Per-nucleotide qualities are absent, and no much larger clonotype sits a single base away. Germline trimming: 10 bases from V, 2 bases from J; junction bases outside gene matches: 16. Including cysteine and phenylalanine, the CDR3 has 17 amino acids. The CDR3 DNA has 51 bases and is translated from base 1. The germline V gene specifies MDHEN as CDR1 and SYDVKM as CDR2. Healthy HIV-negative adults with no recently reported acute infections or vaccinations were included as donors. Only Caucasian adults living in Nashville, Tennessee, USA were represented among the donors. Magnetic negative selection was used to enrich CD4+ T cells, after which naive cells were positively selected on CD45RA and the negative fraction became the memory subset. After blood collection by leukapheresis, PBMCs were isolated using Ficoll-Histopaque density gradient centrifugation and then cryopreserved in the vapor phase of liquid nitrogen. Analytical flow cytometry was used to check the purity and quantity of every magnetically sorted T cell population. Genomic DNA was isolated from every sorted fraction and measured by UV absorbance on a Nanodrop 2000c.

This sample was included in a study of shared clonotypes between healthy human individuals (dated by TCRdb to about 2020). Looking at the study overall: Two women and three men aged 18 to 49 years were included in the cohort. For each donor, CD4 naive and CD4 memory were each given three plates, CD8 naive was given two plates, and CD8 memory was given one plate. The study deeply sequenced blood TCR repertoires of about 5 healthy adults to estimate repertoire size and the extent of clonotype sharing between individuals. To increase sequencing depth and limit assay-specific biases, TCR repertoire library preparation and sequencing were carried out by different laboratories using diverse techniques. Between about 0.8 and 9 billion PBMCs per donor were obtained by leukapheresis.

TCR CDR3 regions were amplified from genomic DNA by multiplex PCR using the deep immunoSEQ assay. For each cell subset, the extracted genomic DNA was distributed evenly across all wells of several immunoSEQ 96-well plates, and each plate served as one replicate. Each replicate PCR for sorted subsets received around 210 ng genomic DNA, equal to tens of thousands of T cell genomes. Purified libraries were measured with a Qubit 3.0 fluorometer, size-checked on a Bioanalyzer 2100, and measured again with the KAPA Library Quantification kit. A separate single-read 150-cycle Illumina NextSeq 550 flow cell was used to sequence each immunoSEQ 96-well plate. Concerning the study's data processing: Because only junctional sequences without quality scores were contained in the immunoSEQ output, filtering matching that applied to full-length reads could not be performed. To assign V/J genes and CDR3, sequences were annotated using PyIR, a Python wrapper for IgBLAST v1.9, with IMGT germline references. Reads were removed for weak V/J assignments (E-value above 1e-6), missing CDR3, stop codons, out-of-frame junctions, or ambiguous translated residues. V3J clonotypes were defined as sequences sharing the same inferred V gene, J gene, and CDR3 amino acid sequence. To compute the percentage overlap between repertoires, the number of shared unique clonotypes was divided by the size of the smaller repertoire. Repertoire richness was assessed with RTK rarefaction, the Chao1 estimator, and Recon v2.1 estimates of unobserved clonotypes. For all TCRbeta clonotypes obtained by the gDNA method from several donors, generation probabilities were computed with OLGA. TCRdb retrieved this table from immuneACCESS and kept in-frame rearrangements only. Not all clones are present; in checked studies, unresolved V genes account for under half, and no reason is known for the remainder. The DNA gave D and trimming, while V, J and clone size come from that table. A total of under 750,000 clones appear in this sample, approximately 72% of them only once. Of the sample, more than 1.5% is held by the ten largest clones.

Overall study outcomes, separate from this receptor: Naive subsets generally had larger estimated clonotype richness than memory subsets did. Rarefaction of sorted-subset datasets indicated incomplete sequencing despite the large sequencing depth. Higher generation probabilities were observed for clonotypes shared by all four sorted-subset donors than for non-shared clonotypes. Based on pairwise subsampling, the degree of clonotype sharing among donors was expected to be affected by sequencing depth. Sharing across several donors was observed for roughly 5% of naive CD4, 3% to 4% of naive CD8, 2.3% of memory CD4, and roughly 0.4% of memory CD8 clonotypes. Sampling was restricted to blood, and TCR repertoires in tissue are likely to differ from TCR repertoires in blood. The small number of donors limited the genetic and exposure-history diversity represented.

The chain is encoded by TRBV28 joined to TRBJ1-5, with TRBD1 identical over 8 junction bases. The sequencing sample was made of memory CD4+ T cells sorted from blood. Interpreted using the paper, the cell subset or site label stands for: CD45RA-negative fraction. This TCR was recovered from a woman aged 30 to 39 in good health. CDR3 reads: CATNLPTGVLGNQPQHF. The DNA reads as follows: TGTGCCACCAATCTACCGACAGGGGTGTTAGGCAATCAGCCCCAGCATTTT.